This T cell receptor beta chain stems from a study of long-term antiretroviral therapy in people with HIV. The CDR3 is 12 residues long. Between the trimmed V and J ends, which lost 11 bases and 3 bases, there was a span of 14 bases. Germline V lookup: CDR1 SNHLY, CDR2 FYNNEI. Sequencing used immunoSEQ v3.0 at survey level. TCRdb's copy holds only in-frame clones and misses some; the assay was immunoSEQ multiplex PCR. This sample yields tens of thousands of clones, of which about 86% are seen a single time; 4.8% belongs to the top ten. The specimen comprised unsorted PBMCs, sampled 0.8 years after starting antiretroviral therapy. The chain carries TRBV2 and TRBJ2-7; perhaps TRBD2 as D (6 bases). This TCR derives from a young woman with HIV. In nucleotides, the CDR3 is TGTGCCGGACGGGACTCGTACTACGAGCAGTACTTC. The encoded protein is CAGRDSYYEQYF.